A single sample gave rise to the 8 T cell receptor beta chains below, sequenced in a study of T cells in Graves' hyperthyroidism and ophthalmopathy. The investigators amplified TCR beta CDR3 regions from RNA transcripts. Primed by the HTBI set, a first-round RT-PCR was run on the TCR CDR3. MiXCR, applied by TCRdb to the multiplex PCR reads, yields one record per CDR3 protein. The sample lists hundreds of thousands of distinct CDR3 sequences; about 15% were seen once. Input material: blood. Every receptor here comes from a young woman with Graves' hyperthyroidism.

This clonotype was seen repeatedly, ten times or more. V usage is TRBV20-1 and J usage is TRBJ2-7; 9 positions match TRBD2. V was pared by 3 bases and J by 2 bases, with 2 bases of the junction left unmatched. Germline lookup yields CDR1 DFQATT and CDR2 SNEGSKA (reference sequence). The CDR3 length is 13 residues. The DNA of the CDR3 is TGCAGTGCTAGTAGCGGGGGAGCCTACGAGCAGTACTTC. Its translation: CSASSGGAYEQYF.

This clonotype occurred a few times. The chain has TRBV9 and TRBJ2-7; 9 bases match TRBD2. Per the germline V gene, CDR1 is SGDLS and CDR2 is YYNGEE. The CDR3 totals 15 residues. Germline trimming cut 0 bases from V and 2 bases from J; bases unmatched to any gene: 3. The CDR3 here is CASSVAASGAYEQYF. The CDR3 DNA is TGTGCCAGCAGCGTAGCGGCTAGCGGGGCCTACGAGCAGTACTTC.

CDR3 residues: CSARPGLAVETQYF. The DNA for the CDR3 is TGCAGTGCGAGACCGGGACTAGCGGTAGAGACCCAGTACTTC. V usage is TRBV20-1 and J usage is TRBJ2-5, with TRBD2 matching over 11 bases. The CDR3 contains 14 residues. The ends lost 6 bases at V and 4 bases at J; junction bases unmatched: 7. Germline CDR1 and CDR2: DFQATT and SNEGSKA (reference sequence).

The rearrangement uses TRBV9 and TRBJ1-1, with D unclear. Per germline, CDR1 SGDLS and CDR2 YYNGEE. Trimming took off 4 bases at V and 4 bases at J, with 17 bases between the two ends. The CDR3 sequence is 15 residues long. CDR3 loop: CASSPSTGWVTEAFF. The CDR3 region has the DNA TGTGCCAGCAGCCCCTCCACGGGGTGGGTCACTGAAGCTTTCTTT. The whole variable domain, filled in from reference TRBV9 and TRBJ1-1, reads DSGVTQTPKHLITATGQRVTLRCSPRSGDLSVYWYQQSLDQGLQFLIQYYNGEERAKGNILERFSAQQFPDLHSELNLSSLELGDSALYFCASSPSTGWVTEAFFGQGTRLTVV.

The genes are TRBV6-1 and TRBJ2-3; D uncertain. Germline values: CDR1 MNHNS, CDR2 SASEGT. V was pared by 6 bases and J by 6 bases, with 13 bases between. The CDR3 sequence is 13 residues long. The CDR3 bases are TGTGCCAGCAGACGCTCCCCTGGGGATACGCAGTATTTT. This gives the protein CASRRSPGDTQYF.

The sample holds many counts of this clonotype. The chain uses TRBV5-5 and TRBJ1-6; D uncertain. Germline V gene lookup returns CDR1 SGHKS and CDR2 YYEKEE (reference sequence). The ends were cut back, 0 bases at V and 7 bases at J, with 14 bases in the middle. The CDR3 has 16 residues. CDR3 amino acids: CASSLEYRARNSPLHF. The CDR3 DNA follows: TGTGCCAGCAGCTTGGAGTATCGGGCCAGGAATTCACCCCTCCACTTT. The full variable domain, in which reference TRBV5-5 and TRBJ1-6 provide the parts outside the CDR3, is DAGVTQSPTHLIKTRGQQVTLRCSPISGHKSVSWYQQVLGQGPQFIFQYYEKEERGRGNFPDRFSARQFPNYSSELNVNALLLGDSALYLCASSLEYRARNSPLHFGNGTRLTVT.

Many counts were recorded for this clonotype. J is TRBJ2-2 and V is TRBV20-1, with D tentatively TRBD2 (6 bases). Germline CDR1 DFQATT, CDR2 SNEGSKA (reference sequence). The V end lost 3 bases, the J end lost 5 bases, and 25 bases lay between the germline ends. The CDR3 runs to 18 residues. The CDR3 DNA follows: TGCAGTGCTAGTGGCGGGCACACGGGACTCCGGTTAACCGGGGAGCTGTTTTTT. Protein product: CSASGGHTGLRLTGELFF.

In its sample, this clonotype was seen many times. J is TRBJ2-3 and V is TRBV9, with 7 bases fitting TRBD2. The CDR3 extends over 15 amino acids. The ends lost 2 bases at V and 4 bases at J; junction bases unmatched: 7. Germline assignment: CDR1 SGDLS and CDR2 YYNGEE. CDR3 in amino acids: CASSVGTKASDTQYF. The CDR3 region has the DNA TGTGCCAGCAGCGTGGGGACTAAGGCATCAGATACGCAGTATTTT.